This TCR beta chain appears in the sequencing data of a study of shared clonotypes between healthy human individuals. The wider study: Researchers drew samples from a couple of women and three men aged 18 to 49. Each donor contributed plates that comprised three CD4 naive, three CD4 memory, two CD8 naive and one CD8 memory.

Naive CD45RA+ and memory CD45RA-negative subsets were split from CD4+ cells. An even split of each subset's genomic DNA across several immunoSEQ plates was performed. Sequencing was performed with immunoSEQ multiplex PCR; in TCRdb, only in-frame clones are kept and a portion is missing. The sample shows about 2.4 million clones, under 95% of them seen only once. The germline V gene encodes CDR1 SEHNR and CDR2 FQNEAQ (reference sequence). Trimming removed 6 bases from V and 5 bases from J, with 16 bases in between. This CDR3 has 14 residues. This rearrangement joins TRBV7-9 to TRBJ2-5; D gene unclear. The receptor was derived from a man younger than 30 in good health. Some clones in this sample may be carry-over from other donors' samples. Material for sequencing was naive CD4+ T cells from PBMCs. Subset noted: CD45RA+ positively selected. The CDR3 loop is CASRADTSVETQYF. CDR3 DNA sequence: TGTGCCAGCAGAGCCGACACATCTGTGGAGACCCAGTACTTC.